A single sample is the source of the 7 T cell receptor beta chains below, sequenced in a study of blood T cell repertoires in COVID-19. Assay used: immunoSEQ multiplex PCR; TCRdb lists only in-frame clones, some missing. The data show about 81,000 clones, 91% seen once. The sample was peripheral blood. The receptors derive from a woman aged 45-65 years in a cohort sampled during active COVID-19.

The chain couples TRBV6-5 to TRBJ2-1; 9 nucleotides agree with TRBD1. V dropped 6 bases and J dropped 9; count of bases not matched to a gene: 12. CDR1 and CDR2 from the germline V gene are MNHEY and SVGAGI. The CDR3 loop spans 15 amino acids. CDR3 sequence reads: CASSLPGQGPGEQFF. CDR3 DNA sequence: TGTGCCAGCAGCCTACCGGGACAGGGACCGGGTGAGCAGTTCTTC.

The chain couples TRBV5-6 to TRBJ2-1, with 9 bases aligning to TRBD2. The CDR3 is made up of 16 amino acids. After removal of 3 bases from V and 4 bases from J, the junction contained 8 bases not matched to a gene. The germline V gene has CDR1 SGHDT and CDR2 YYEEEE. CDR3 sequence reads: CASSSTGLAVYNEQFF. CDR3 DNA: TGTGCCAGCAGCTCGACGGGACTAGCAGTTTACAATGAGCAGTTCTTC. Variable domain in full (rest from reference TRBV5-6 and TRBJ2-1): DAGVTQSPTHLIKTRGQQVTLRCSPKSGHDTVSWYQQALGQGPQFIFQYYEEEERQRGNFPDRFSGHQFPNYSSELNVNALLLGDSALYLCASSSTGLAVYNEQFFGPGTRLTVL.

The rearrangement uses TRBV5-1 and TRBJ2-7; weak D call: TRBD1 (6 bases). The CDR3 loop spans 15 amino acids. V lost 0 bases and J 4 bases, leaving 14 bases between the germline ends. Germline-derived CDR1 and CDR2 are SGHRS and YFSETQ. The CDR3 DNA reads TGCGCCAGCAGCTTGGTACCCAGGGGTGAGTACGAGCAGTACTTC. It yields the protein CASSLVPRGEYEQYF.

The rearrangement joins TRBV3-1 (or the pseudogene TRBV3-2) to TRBJ2-1, with D tentatively TRBD2 (5 bases). Germline values: CDR1 LGHDT, CDR2 YNNKEL (reference sequence). The germline V and J ends were trimmed by 4 bases and 3 bases, with 16 bases remaining between them. The CDR3 spans 16 residues. The CDR3, as DNA: TGTGCCAGCAGCCGGAGAGACGGGGTGGTCTACAATGAGCAGTTCTTC. It specifies CASSRRDGVVYNEQFF.

The chain is built from TRBV29-1 and TRBJ1-4; no clear D. V was clipped by 2 bases and J by 8 bases, with 3 bases between them. Germline assignment: CDR1 SQVTM and CDR2 ANQGSEA. The CDR3 spans 10 residues. The CDR3 loop is CSVEREKLFF. CDR3 nucleotide sequence: TGCAGCGTTGAACGGGAAAAACTGTTTTTT.

The chain joins TRBV7-9 to TRBJ1-1, with a tentative D call TRBD1 (5 bases). CDR3 size: 14 residues. The germline gives CDR1 SEHNR, CDR2 FQNEAQ (reference sequence). The V and J ends lost 1 base and 3 bases respectively, with 9 bases between them. The CDR3 DNA follows: TGTGCCAGCAGCTTAGAAGGGGCTGACACTGAAGCTTTCTTT. Translating it yields CASSLEGADTEAFF.

This chain connects TRBV3-1 (or the pseudogene TRBV3-2) to TRBJ2-7; 10 bases map to TRBD1. CDR1 is LGHDT, CDR2 YNNKEL, per germline (reference sequence). The CDR3 runs 16 residues. V was pared by 0 bases and J by 4 bases, with 6 bases of the junction left unmatched. In DNA form, the CDR3 reads TGTGCCAGCAGCCAAGATTTGAGACAGGGGGCATACGAGCAGTACTTC. Protein product: CASSQDLRQGAYEQYF.